This TCR beta chain was identified in a study of immune cell composition in non-small cell lung cancer. As for the study in general: Histologic subtype was mainly adenocarcinoma or squamous cell carcinoma. Study-level findings and limits: Squamous lung tumours showed higher top 10 clone scores and clonality than adenocarcinomas.

TCRdb's copy holds only in-frame clones and misses some; the assay was immunoSEQ multiplex PCR. The sample lists 13,000 to 15,000 clones, approximately 70% seen once, with roughly 13% in the top ten. This clone was picked up a small number of times. What it recognizes is unknown. DNA was extracted from unsorted cell suspensions stored frozen. This clonotype was obtained from a human donor with non-small cell lung cancer. The sample taken for sequencing was lung tumor tissue.

The CDR3 region is CASSQSYKGGAREGPNYGYTF. The DNA for the CDR3 is TGCGCCAGCAGTCAATCGTATAAGGGGGGGGCCAGGGAGGGCCCTAACTATGGCTACACCTTC. The J gene is TRBJ1-2, the V gene TRBV23-1; possible D gene TRBD1, 6 bases. TRBV23-1 is given ORF status, its function remaining uncertain. CDR3 length equals 21 residues. Between the trimmed V and J ends, which lost 0 bases and 0 bases, there was a span of 26 bases.